This record looks at one TCR beta chain sequence and its context. The V gene's germline CDR1 is LNHDA and CDR2 SQIVND (reference sequence). The CDR3 covers 19 residues. V gave up 3 bases and J gave up 3 bases; unmatched junction bases: 14. This record belongs to a study of blood T cell repertoires in COVID-19. Overall study: The cDNA or gDNA used as material had been derived from T cells, B-cell-depleted T cells, or PBMCs.

Assay: immunoSEQ multiplex PCR; the TCRdb copy retains only in-frame clones and omits some. The profile covers around 100,000 clones, with about 88% appearing a single time and around 2% taken by the ten largest. The sequencing input was peripheral blood. This TCR derives from a human donor in a cohort sampled during active COVID-19. The chain links TRBV19 to TRBJ1-5; 10 positions agree with TRBD1. The CDR3 loop is CASSIGERQGAMLNQPQHF. CDR3 nucleotide sequence: TGTGCCAGTAGTATCGGCGAAAGACAGGGGGCAATGCTCAATCAGCCCCAGCATTTT. Using reference TRBV19 and TRBJ1-5 for the parts outside the CDR3, the full variable domain is DGGITQSPKYLFRKEGQNVTLSCEQNLNHDAMYWYRQDPGQGLRLIYYSQIVNDFQKGDIAEGYSVSREKKESFPLTVTSAQKNPTAFYLCASSIGERQGAMLNQPQHFGDGTRLSIL.